Following are 13 T cell receptor beta chains from one sample sequenced in a study of cytomegalovirus exposure and HLA in healthy donors. Both 60 Vbeta primers and 13 Jbeta primers went into the PCR. Sequencing was performed with immunoSEQ multiplex PCR; in TCRdb, only in-frame clones are kept and a portion is missing. The sample contains approximately 160,000 clones, approximately 77% of which appear only once. Sequencing was performed on PBMCs. The receptor set was obtained from a male donor in good health and CMV-seropositive.

The gene calls are TRBV13 and TRBJ2-1; no reliable D call. The germline V gene has CDR1 PRHDT and CDR2 FYEKMQ (reference sequence). CDR3 length: 13 residues. The germline V and J ends were trimmed by 5 bases and 7 bases, with 12 bases remaining between them. CDR3 amino acids: CASSPYGGNEQFF. The DNA of the CDR3 is TGTGCCAGCAGCCCATACGGCGGAAATGAGCAGTTCTTC.

The chain couples TRBV7-8 to TRBJ2-3; the match to TRBD2 covers 7 bases. CDR1 and CDR2 (germline): SGHVS, FQNEAQ. The CDR3 is 16 amino acids. The ends lost 4 bases at V and 2 bases at J; junction bases unmatched: 9. In DNA form, the CDR3 reads TGTGCCAGCAGCTCGTCTTGGGGGGGGTCCACAGATACGCAGTATTTT. It yields the protein CASSSSWGGSTDTQYF.

The V and J genes are TRBV6-1 and TRBJ2-5; no clear D. This CDR3 has 15 amino acids. Germline assignment: CDR1 MNHNS and CDR2 SASEGT. Trimming removed 4 bases at V and 1 base at J, with 13 bases between. CDR3 loop: CASSGTRTLQETQYF. The CDR3 DNA reads TGTGCCAGCAGTGGCACTCGTACCCTCCAAGAGACCCAGTACTTC.

This chain uses TRBV2 with TRBJ1-2; maybe TRBD1 (6 bases). Germline lookup yields CDR1 SNHLY and CDR2 FYNNEI. Trimming pared 6 bases from V and 2 bases from J, leaving 13 bases between. The CDR3 extends over 14 amino acids. CDR3 sequence reads: CASRPDRQNYGYTF. The CDR3 DNA reads as TGTGCCAGCAGGCCTGACAGGCAGAACTATGGCTACACCTTC.

The chain links TRBV30 to TRBJ1-1, with D perhaps matching TRBD1 (5 bases). This CDR3 region has 15 residues. Per the germline V gene, CDR1 is GTSNPN and CDR2 is SVGIG (reference sequence). V was pared by 1 base and J by 5 bases, with 17 bases between. Written as DNA, the CDR3 is TGTGCCTGGAGTGCCGACAGACGATTCGGGACTGAAGCTTTCTTT. Translating gives CAWSADRRFGTEAFF.

The chain is built from TRBV7-3 and TRBJ2-3; TRBD1 matches 9 bases. This CDR3 is built from 16 residues. Germline CDR1 is SGHTA and CDR2 is FQGTGA. V trimming: 3 bases; J trimming: 5 bases; junction bases outside the gene matches: 9. The CDR3 here is CASSFFPGQGRDTQYF. For the CDR3, the DNA is TGTGCCAGCAGCTTCTTTCCGGGACAGGGTCGAGATACGCAGTATTTT.

V usage is TRBV6-1 and J usage is TRBJ1-3; 7 bases fit TRBD1. The CDR3 is made up of 16 amino acids. Germline CDR1 and CDR2: MNHNS and SASEGT. V gave up 2 bases and J gave up 2 bases; unmatched junction bases: 6. In DNA form, the CDR3 reads TGTGCCAGCAGTGAACAGCCGACAGGGCCTGGAAACACCATATATTTT. It encodes CASSEQPTGPGNTIYF.

CDR3 sequence: CASSESRGTGGPRTDTQYF. CDR3 coding DNA: TGCGCCAGCAGTGAGTCTCGGGGAACGGGGGGGCCTCGCACAGATACGCAGTATTTT. The chain couples TRBV10-1 to TRBJ2-3; TRBD2 matches 8 bases. J lost 1 base, V lost 0 bases, and 12 bases had no gene match. This CDR3 contains 19 residues. Per germline, CDR1 WNHNN and CDR2 SYGVQD (reference sequence).

V gene TRBV4-1 combines with J gene TRBJ1-5; 7 bases are shared with TRBD1. Germline trimming cut 3 bases from V and 7 bases from J; bases unmatched to any gene: 9. CDR1 is MGHRA, CDR2 YSYEKL, per germline. The CDR3 contains 15 residues. CDR3 DNA: TGCGCCAGCAGCCACCGCGACAGGGATGACCAGCCCCAGCATTTT. It encodes CASSHRDRDDQPQHF.

This chain joins TRBV5-1 and TRBJ2-3; D unresolved. This CDR3 is built from 14 residues. Germline values: CDR1 SGHRS, CDR2 YFSETQ. V was pared by 0 bases and J by 3 bases, with 8 bases between. This CDR3 reads CASSLGTQTDTQYF. The CDR3 coding sequence is TGCGCCAGCAGCTTGGGCACTCAAACAGATACGCAGTATTTT. Full variable domain (missing parts from reference TRBV5-1 and TRBJ2-3): KAGVTQTPRYLIKTRGQQVTLSCSPISGHRSVSWYQQTPGQGLQFLFEYFSETQRNKGNFPGRFSGRQFSNSRSEMNVSTLELGDSALYLCASSLGTQTDTQYFGPGTRLTVL.

The chain recombines TRBV6-6 with TRBJ2-5; 10 bases fit TRBD1. The J call is doubtful: the DNA matches TRBJ2-7 better. This CDR3 spans 15 amino acids. Germline lookup yields CDR1 MNHNY and CDR2 SVGAGI (reference sequence). The CDR3 DNA is TGTGCCAGCAGTTACGTGGGACAGGGGCATTACGAGCAGTACTTC. Amino acids: CASSYVGQGHYEQYF.

This rearrangement joins TRBV5-1 to TRBJ1-5; the match to TRBD1 covers 8 bases. CDR1 is SGHRS and CDR2 is YFSETQ in the germline V gene. V lost 4 bases, J lost 7 bases, and 4 bases stayed unmatched. The CDR3 loop spans 13 amino acids. In nucleotides, the CDR3 is TGCGCCAGCAGCGTAACAGGGGGACAGCCCCAGCATTTT. This translates into CASSVTGGQPQHF.

This rearrangement joins TRBV4-2 to TRBJ1-1, with TRBD1 identical over 7 bases. This CDR3 is 12 amino acids long. V dropped 6 bases and J dropped 5; count of bases not matched to a gene: 3. Germline assignment: CDR1 LGHNA and CDR2 YNFKEQ. The DNA of the CDR3 is TGTGCCAGCAGGACAGGGAAGACTGAAGCTTTCTTT. Its translation is CASRTGKTEAFF.